This T cell receptor beta chain was recovered during a study of blood T cell repertoires in COVID-19. Looking at the study overall: COVID-19 samples from acute and convalescent phases originated in the United States, Italy and Spain. From T cells, B-cell-depleted T cells, or PBMCs came the material, which was cDNA or gDNA.

The CDR3 is 16 amino acids. Losses at the gene ends were 3 bases for V and 4 bases for J; bases not matched to a gene: 6. Germline CDR1 and CDR2: SGHTA and FQGTGA. The repertoire was sequenced with immunoSEQ multiplex PCR; TCRdb's copy has only in-frame clones and lacks some. The data hold some 240,000 clones, with approximately 91% observed a single time. Input material: peripheral blood. This TCR came from a man aged 55-75 years who had recovered from COVID-19. The V gene is TRBV7-3, the J gene TRBJ2-2; 9 nucleotides agree with TRBD2. The CDR3 here is CASSLLAGPSTGELFF. In DNA form, the CDR3 reads TGTGCCAGCAGCTTGCTAGCGGGGCCGAGCACCGGGGAGCTGTTTTTT. Full variable domain (rest looked up from reference TRBV7-3 and TRBJ2-2): GAGVSQTPSNKVTEKGKYVELRCDPISGHTALYWYRQSLGQGPEFLIYFQGTGAADDSGLPNDRFFAVRPEGSVSTLKIQRTERGDSAVYLCASSLLAGPSTGELFFGEGSRLTVL.